This T cell receptor (beta chain) was documented in a study of T-cell reconstitution after alpha-beta-depleted transplantation in children. Study outcomes and limitations: Alpha-beta T cells about two months after transplant reportedly derived from several hundred expanded graft clones.

Regarding this clonotype: The antigen is unknown.

For TCRbeta, the library was prepared with unique molecular identifiers. MiXCR, run by TCRdb on the PCR reads, gives a single entry per CDR3 protein. This table holds 580,000 or so distinct CDR3 sequences, about 21% found once. V lost 5 bases and J 4 bases, leaving 12 bases between the germline ends. This CDR3 has 13 amino acids. Germline V gives CDR1 MNHNS, CDR2 SASEGT. Sequences were derived from PBMCs, mostly from graft donor cells, sampled 360 days after TCRalphabeta/CD19-depleted stem cell transplant. The sequence came from a boy under two years old who had a stem cell transplant for acute myeloid leukemia, so the T cells may come from the graft donor. The J gene is TRBJ2-7, the V gene TRBV6-1; TRBD1 is a possible D gene (6 bases). The CDR3 reads CASSQGQPYEQYV. CDR3 in DNA: TGTGCCAGCAGTCAAGGACAGCCATACGAGCAGTACGTC.